This T cell receptor beta chain stems from a study of T cell responses to AZD1222 COVID-19 vaccine. Points from the study as a whole: The study identified only a handful of AZD1222 recipients as seropositive at baseline. Vaccine-related CD4 TCRs covered spike, predominating at 160-218 and 743-854.

The CDR3 consists of 14 residues. The V gene's germline CDR1 is SGHAT and CDR2 FQDESV (reference sequence). The ends were cut back, 4 bases at V and 4 bases at J, with 13 bases in the middle. In regard to this clone: Its specificity is not known.

TCRdb's table, derived via immunoSEQ multiplex PCR, lists solely in-frame clones and lacks some. In the table there are about 120,000 clones, 80% to 90% of which are singletons. This rearrangement joins TRBV11-1 to TRBJ1-2, with D hard to call. The input for sequencing was peripheral blood, taken on day 0 of MenACWY control vaccination. The sequence was obtained from an adult in good health. The CDR3: CASSSSVNRYGYTF. The CDR3 DNA sequence: TGTGCCAGCAGCTCCAGTGTAAATCGCTATGGCTACACCTTC.